This is a list of T cell receptor beta chains from one sample in a study of blood T cell repertoires in COVID-19. Measured with immunoSEQ multiplex PCR; TCRdb has only the in-frame clones, and not every one. Here the sample spans under 250,000 clones, 70% to 90% being singletons. Source material: peripheral blood. The source of these receptors is a woman in her sixties or seventies with active or convalescent COVID-19. CDR3s leave out the opening cysteine and the closing phenylalanine or tryptophan. Rows may omit the clone size; those that give it use once, few, many or a size class.

clone_size: -; cdr3_length: 13; v_call: TRBV6-5; j_call: TRBJ1-2; cdr3_aa: ASSYYRDSSSGYT
clone_size: once; cdr3_length: 11; v_call: TRBV9; j_call: TRBJ1-6; cdr3_aa: ASSGGWNSPLH
clone_size: -; cdr3_length: 16; v_call: TRBV18; j_call: TRBJ1-3; cdr3_aa: ASSPPSRRSALGNTIY
clone_size: -; cdr3_length: 12; v_call: TRBV5-1; j_call: TRBJ1-2; cdr3_aa: ASSSWAENYGYT
clone_size: few; cdr3_length: 9; v_call: TRBV20-1; j_call: TRBJ1-1; cdr3_aa: SAQVNTEAF
clone_size: -; cdr3_length: 13; v_call: TRBV18; j_call: TRBJ1-3; cdr3_aa: ASSPIWRQGDTIY
clone_size: -; cdr3_length: 10; v_call: TRBV10-2; j_call: TRBJ2-3; cdr3_aa: ASSEQGDTQY
clone_size: -; cdr3_length: 12; v_call: TRBV7-2; j_call: TRBJ1-1; cdr3_aa: ASSLARAGTEAF
clone_size: -; cdr3_length: 12; v_call: TRBV21-1; j_call: TRBJ2-7; cdr3_aa: ATPEGGTSYEQY
clone_size: -; cdr3_length: 13; v_call: TRBV4-3; j_call: TRBJ2-5; cdr3_aa: ASSQGSTLGETQY
clone_size: -; cdr3_length: 11; v_call: TRBV10-3; j_call: TRBJ1-1; cdr3_aa: AISESQDTEAF
clone_size: -; cdr3_length: 13; v_call: TRBV7-2; j_call: TRBJ2-1; cdr3_aa: ASSLRTGSYNEQF
clone_size: -; cdr3_length: 14; v_call: TRBV5-4; j_call: TRBJ2-7; cdr3_aa: ASSLGGLAGVYEQY
clone_size: -; cdr3_length: 12; v_call: TRBV3-1/TRBV3-2; j_call: TRBJ1-1; cdr3_aa: ASSQETGNTEAF
clone_size: once; cdr3_length: 12; v_call: TRBV2; j_call: TRBJ1-6; cdr3_aa: ASRQAIYNSPLH
clone_size: few; cdr3_length: 10; v_call: TRBV10-3; j_call: TRBJ1-6; cdr3_aa: AISAGEGPLH
clone_size: -; cdr3_length: 13; v_call: TRBV14; j_call: TRBJ1-1; cdr3_aa: ASSRNTHPGTEAF